The present TCR beta chain was sequenced within a study of OX40 agonist ivuxolimab in advanced cancers. Study overall: Among those treated, three patients had partial responses, one with hepatocellular carcinoma and two with cutaneous melanoma.

Findings and limits, study-wide: Relatively little clonal expansion, among the lowest observed, appeared in partial responders at 0.1-3.0 mg/kg.

A note on this clone: The antigen is unknown.

V gave up 3 bases and J gave up 4 bases; unmatched junction bases: 2. The CDR3 covers 15 residues. Per germline, CDR1 SGHTA and CDR2 FQGNSA. TCRdb's copy holds only in-frame clones and misses some; the assay was immunoSEQ multiplex PCR. The sample holds about 47,000 clones; around nine tenths are singletons and the top ten take about 7.8%. The receptor's source is an adult with an advanced solid tumor such as melanoma, head and neck, liver or kidney cancer. This sample comprised CD4+ or CD8+ T cells sorted from blood, obtained in a trial of the OX40 agonist ivuxolimab. V gene TRBV7-2 combines with J gene TRBJ2-1; 11 nucleotides align to TRBD2. CDR3 sequence (DNA): TGTGCCAGCAGCTTGACTAGCGGGATTTACAATGAGCAGTTCTTC. This gives the protein CASSLTSGIYNEQFF. The full variable domain, rest sourced from reference TRBV7-2 and TRBJ2-1, is GAGVSQSPSNKVTEKGKDVELRCDPISGHTALYWYRQSLGQGLEFLIYFQGNSAPDKSGLPSDRFSAERTGGSVSTLTIQRTQQEDSAVYLCASSLTSGIYNEQFFGPGTRLTVL.